Listed here is a single TCR beta chain. The source of the sample is a study of Graves' ophthalmopathy and Graves' hyperthyroidism. The sequenced template was RNA, covering the TCR beta CDR3 region. Amplification began with first-round RT-PCR using HTBI primers, then second-round multiplex PCR was performed. A single record per CDR3 protein comes from TCRdb applying MiXCR to the multiplex PCR reads. Here the sample spans about 1.1 million distinct CDR3 sequences, roughly two fifths being singletons. The TCR sequence derives from an adult man with Graves' hyperthyroidism. The sequenced sample was peripheral blood or thyroid tissue (not recorded which).

The DNA for the CDR3 is TGTGCCATCAGTGAGTCGTCGGGGATTGGGTCCGGGGAGCTGTTTTTT. Protein sequence: CAISESSGIGSGELFF. The J gene is TRBJ2-2, the V gene TRBV10-3; D might be TRBD2 (5 bases). Germline assignment: CDR1 ENHRY and CDR2 SYGVKD. V was clipped by 0 bases and J by 6 bases, with 14 bases between them. The CDR3 runs 16 residues.